This section outlines one T cell receptor (beta chain) sequence together with its context. The antigen it recognizes is unknown. No base-level quality is on record; no much larger clone is a single base apart. Library preparation was by the immunoSEQ multiplex PCR assay. TCRdb's version of the immuneACCESS table is confined to in-frame rearrangements and falls short of the full clone set. An unresolved V gene accounts for under half of the shortfall where checked; the remainder is of unknown origin. This sample lists roughly 560,000 clones; 75% to 85% were detected once. The top ten clones comprise less than 0.015% of the sample. The source of the sample is a study of shared T cell receptors in the human thymus (dated by TCRdb to about 2021). Regarding the research as a whole: The study examined how self-reactive, shared T-cell receptor alpha chains are generated in the human thymus.

The germline V gene gives CDR1 as MDHEN and CDR2 as SYDVKM. V lost 5 bases and J lost 4 bases, and the count of bases not matched to a germline gene is 14. From the cysteine up to the phenylalanine, the CDR3 has a length of 17 residues. Left in the record is the CDR3 DNA by itself, 51 bases read in frame from the first base. These records were also assigned to another study, of human thymus T cells. Drawing on the second study: Donors were immunologically healthy infants undergoing open corrective cardiac surgery for congenital heart defects in Finland. Thymus tissue was obtained as surgical resects removed during corrective cardiac surgery. Biased V and J gene segment usage appeared to be present in both thymic and peripheral blood repertoires. The related research reported highly overlapping thymic TCR repertoires among unrelated individuals. The study used eight infant thymus samples plus four related peripheral blood samples to characterize TCR alpha and beta repertoires. Donor ages ranged from about 6 to 250 days, and the cohort comprised 5 to 7 male and a couple of female infants. After being mechanically released from the tissue, thymocytes were kept at -70 degrees C in pellets of about 10-32 million cells. A QIAsymphony instrument was used to extract genomic DNA from the frozen cell pellets. TCRB and TCRAD loci were amplified from a standardized quantity of quality-controlled genomic DNA using the immunoSEQ multiplex PCR assay. The amplicons spanned the V(D)J region and were long enough to cover the CDR3 and allow V and J genes to be identified. Through the commercial immunoSEQ service, the amplicons were sequenced on an Illumina platform. Primer bias and sequencing errors were corrected as previously described, and TCRAD and TCRB definitions were based on the IMGT database. The repertoires were analysed using immunoSEQ Analyzer 3.0 and VDJTools for basic statistics, V/J segment usage, diversity estimates, rarefaction and pairwise overlap. To estimate diversity, the Chao1, ChaoE, Efron-Thisted, Shannon and inverse Simpson indices were applied, and diversity was also estimated on datasets down-sampled to the smallest sample. Repertoire overlap was determined by strict matching of CDR3 nucleotide sequence, V gene and J gene, and Jaccard-based multidimensional scaling clustering was applied. On average, thymus samples yielded roughly 800,000 unique TCRB clonotypes, whereas blood samples yielded around 84,000.

Material: thymocytes. The rearranged chain carries TRBV28 and TRBJ1-3, with TRBD1 matching 7 junction bases. This TCR came from a boy under two years old with a congenital heart defect. Donor details come from another sample of the same person, matched by shared clones. The CDR3 sequence is CASSPRKNRGPGNTIYF. The DNA reads as follows: TGTGCCAGCAGTCCAAGAAAGAACAGGGGACCCGGAAACACCATATATTTT.